These T cell receptor beta chains were read from a single sample in a study of control samples from healthy donors and cancer patients. Profiled with immunoSEQ multiplex PCR; TCRdb holds only in-frame clones, not every one. Of 130,000 to 150,000 clones listed, around 94% are singletons. The specimen sequenced was PBMCs. The receptors stem from a man in his 60s with colorectal cancer. The CDR3 runs from the conserved cysteine through the conserved F or W. D genes are given only for firm matches. Only some rows state a clone size, as once, few, many or a class for expanded clones.

once	TRBJ1-3	TRBV15	TRBD1	TGTGCCACCAGCAGCAGACAGGGAATCGTATTTGGAAACACCATATATTTT	CATSSRQGIVFGNTIYF
.	TRBJ1-5	TRBV5-1	TRBD1	TGCGCCAGCAGCCCCCGAGGGGGCGATCAGCCCCAGCATTTT	CASSPRGGDQPQHF
.	TRBJ2-1	TRBV15	.	TGTGCCACATCACCCCCCCCCAATGAGCAGTTCTTC	CATSPPPNEQFF
.	TRBJ2-1	TRBV7-8	TRBD1	TGTGCCAGCAGCCTGGGACACAAATCGACAGGGGGCGGCGGCGGGGTTCCGTCCTACAATGAGCAGTTCTTC	CASSLGHKSTGGGGGVPSYNEQFF
.	TRBJ2-7	TRBV4-1	.	TGCGCCAGCAGCCAAGCCGACAGCTCCTACGAGCAGTACTTC	CASSQADSSYEQYF
.	TRBJ1-1	TRBV6-5	.	TGTGCCAGCTCGAGTGGGGTAGGGAACACTGAAGCTTTCTTT	CASSSGVGNTEAFF
.	TRBJ1-1	TRBV7-9	.	TGTGCCAGCAGTAAGGGGGGAAACACTGAAGCTTTCTTT	CASSKGGNTEAFF
.	TRBJ2-6	TRBV29-1	TRBD1	TGCAGCGTTGCACAGGGGGTCCCCGGGGCCAACGTCCTGACTTTC	CSVAQGVPGANVLTF
.	TRBJ2-1	TRBV5-1	TRBD2	TGCGCCAGCAGCTTGCACACTAGCGGGGTGAATGAGCAGTTCTTC	CASSLHTSGVNEQFF
once	TRBJ1-5	TRBV30	.	TGTGCCTGGGGGGACAACCAGTATCAGCCCCAGCATTTT	CAWGDNQYQPQHF
.	TRBJ1-3	TRBV21-1	.	TGTGCCAGGGTCCTTCCGACCGGAAACACCATATATTTT	CARVLPTGNTIYF
.	TRBJ2-5	TRBV28	.	TGTGCCAGCAGTTTAACGCAGGGACAAGAGACCCAGTACTTC	CASSLTQGQETQYF
.	TRBJ2-1	TRBV19	TRBD1	TGTGCCAGTAGTCCTCGGACAGGGGTCTACAATGAGCAGTTCTTC	CASSPRTGVYNEQFF
.	TRBJ1-1	TRBV12-3/TRBV12-4	.	TGTGCCAGCAGTTTTAGGGTGAACACTGAAGCTTTCTTT	CASSFRVNTEAFF
.	TRBJ1-4	TRBV29-1	TRBD1	TGCAGCGTCCCCGGGACAGGGAATGAAAAACTGTTTTTT	CSVPGTGNEKLFF
.	TRBJ2-3	TRBV5-1	.	TGCGCCAGCAGCCTAGGGACGAGCACAGATACGCAGTATTTT	CASSLGTSTDTQYF
.	TRBJ1-5	TRBV18	.	TGTGCCAGCTCACCGGAACCTCCTCAGGAAAATCAGCCCCAGCATTTT	CASSPEPPQENQPQHF
.	TRBJ2-7	TRBV27	TRBD2	TGTGCCAGCAGCTCCCTGGGGGAGGGGTCCTACGAGCAGTACTTC	CASSSLGEGSYEQYF
.	TRBJ1-5	TRBV7-2	.	TGTGCCAGCAGCTCCTCTAGCAATCAGCCCCAGCATTTT	CASSSSSNQPQHF
.	TRBJ1-4	TRBV19	TRBD1	TGTGCCAGTAGTCCAGACAGGGAAGGATACGAAAAACTGTTTTTT	CASSPDREGYEKLFF
.	TRBJ2-2	TRBV9	.	TGTGCCAGCAGCGAATTGGGGGCGCTCGGCGGGGAGCTGTTTTTT	CASSELGALGGELFF
.	TRBJ2-3	TRBV5-1	.	TGCGCCAGCAGCGGAGGACAAACCACAGATACGCAGTATTTT	CASSGGQTTDTQYF
once	TRBJ2-3	TRBV4-3	.	TGCGCCAGCAGCCAAGGCCTAATGGTCAGGACAGATACGCAGTATTTT	CASSQGLMVRTDTQYF
.	TRBJ1-2	TRBV3-1/TRBV3-2	TRBD1	TGTGCCAGCAGCCAAGCAGGGACAGGGGCTGGCTACACCTTC	CASSQAGTGAGYTF
once	TRBJ2-1	TRBV18	.	TGTGCCAGCTCACCTGGCGGCTCCTACAATGAGCAGTTCTTC	CASSPGGSYNEQFF
once	TRBJ1-2	TRBV27	TRBD1	TGTGCCAGCGGTCGCCAGGGGGTCAGCTATGGCTACACCTTC	CASGRQGVSYGYTF
.	TRBJ1-1	TRBV30	.	TGTGCCTGGATCGGGACGGGCGGGACTGAAGCTTTCTTT	CAWIGTGGTEAFF